The 11 T cell receptor beta chains below were found in one sample sequenced in a study of CD8 T cells in Susac syndrome. A quantity of roughly 0.5 to 1 ug RNA underwent reverse transcription using random hexamers. Using its own MiXCR run on the immunoSEQ multiplex PCR reads, TCRdb lists one record per CDR3 protein. The repertoire holds tens of thousands of distinct CDR3 sequences, with 95% as singletons. The sequencing sample was made of CD8+ T cells from PBMCs. The source of these receptors is a human donor with Susac syndrome.

The chain links TRBV3-1 to TRBJ2-2; TRBD2 matches at 9 bases. V was pared by 2 bases and J by 5 bases, with 6 bases of the junction left unmatched. From germline, CDR1 is LGHDT and CDR2 YNNKEL (reference sequence). This CDR3 is built from 16 residues. CDR3 loop: CASSQFGLAGTGELFF. Written as DNA, the CDR3 is TGTGCCAGCAGCCAATTCGGTCTAGCGGGGACCGGGGAGCTGTTTTTT.

The CDR3 reads CSASSGQETQYF. CDR3 coding DNA: TGCAGTGCTTCTAGCGGACAAGAGACCCAGTACTTC. The chain uses TRBV20-1 and TRBJ2-5; 7 bases are shared with TRBD2. The CDR3 contains 12 residues. V lost 5 bases and J lost 2; bases outside the gene matches: 2. Germline CDR1 reads DFQATT; CDR2 reads SNEGSKA (reference sequence).

The chain links TRBV20-1 to TRBJ1-1, with D unresolved. Germline V lookup: CDR1 DFQATT, CDR2 SNEGSKA (reference sequence). Trimming removed 3 bases at V and 0 bases at J, with 8 bases between. The CDR3 spans 13 residues. CDR3 residues: CSARAELNTEAFF. The CDR3 DNA reads as TGCAGTGCTAGGGCAGAGTTGAACACTGAAGCTTTCTTT.

The chain employs TRBV15 and TRBJ2-1, with D perhaps TRBD2 (5 bases). This CDR3 has 16 residues. The ends were cut back, 1 base at V and 2 bases at J, with 12 bases in the middle. Germline CDR1 is LNHNV and CDR2 is YYDKDF (reference sequence). DNA of the CDR3: TGTGCCACCAGCAGAGGTACCGGACTCCCCTACAATGAGCAGTTCTTC. Protein sequence: CATSRGTGLPYNEQFF. Based on the CDR3 plus reference TRBV15 and TRBJ2-1, the full variable domain is DAMVIQNPRYQVTQFGKPVTLSCSQTLNHNVMYWYQQKSSQAPKLLFHYYDKDFNNEADTPDNFQSRRPNTSFCFLDIRSPGLGDTAMYLCATSRGTGLPYNEQFFGPGTRLTVL.

This rearrangement joins TRBV2 to TRBJ2-5; 11 bases line up with TRBD1. Trimming at V came to 6 bases and at J to 2 bases, leaving 5 bases not matched to a gene. Germline V lookup: CDR1 SNHLY, CDR2 FYNNEI. The CDR3 loop spans 15 amino acids. The chain's CDR3 is CASSTGTGGQETQYF. CDR3 coding DNA: TGTGCCAGCAGCACCGGGACAGGGGGACAAGAGACCCAGTACTTC. The whole variable domain, remainder taken from reference TRBV2 and TRBJ2-5, is EPEVTQTPSHQVTQMGQEVILRCVPISNHLYFYWYRQILGQKVEFLVSFYNNEISEKSEIFDDQFSVERPDGSNFTLKIRSTKLEDSAMYFCASSTGTGGQETQYFGPGTRLLVL.

The chain couples TRBV20-1 to TRBJ2-7, with 9 nucleotides matching TRBD2. The CDR3 length is 13 residues. The trim removed 6 bases at V and 3 bases at J, leaving 6 bases unmatched. CDR1 and CDR2 (germline): DFQATT, SNEGSKA (reference sequence). CDR3 DNA: TGCAGTGCAAGACTAGCGGAAAGCTACGAGCAGTACTTC. Residues: CSARLAESYEQYF.

The chain is built from TRBV20-1 and TRBJ1-4; possible D gene TRBD1, 5 bases. The V gene lost 5 bases and the J gene lost 6 bases, with 19 bases spanning the gap. The length of the CDR3 is 15 residues. CDR1 DFQATT and CDR2 SNEGSKA come from the germline V gene (reference sequence). CDR3 amino acids: CSAHNTQGGDEKLFF. DNA of the CDR3: TGCAGTGCTCATAATACCCAGGGTGGGGATGAAAAACTGTTTTTT.

This chain joins TRBV19 and TRBJ2-1, with D perhaps matching TRBD2 (6 bases). The V gene lost 2 bases and the J gene lost 8 bases, with 13 bases spanning the gap. Germline CDR1 reads LNHDA; CDR2 reads SQIVND (reference sequence). CDR3 length: 14 amino acids. The CDR3 DNA reads as TGTGCCAGTAGTATAACCGGGAGCCCCCATGAGCAGTTCTTC. Translated: CASSITGSPHEQFF. The full variable domain, its missing parts supplied by reference TRBV19 and TRBJ2-1, is DGGITQSPKYLFRKEGQNVTLSCEQNLNHDAMYWYRQDPGQGLRLIYYSQIVNDFQKGDIAEGYSVSREKKESFPLTVTSAQKNPTAFYLCASSITGSPHEQFFGPGTRLTVL.

This chain links TRBV14 with TRBJ2-2; D unresolved. V was cut by 4 bases and J by 5 bases, with 11 bases left in between. Germline CDR1 is SGHDN and CDR2 is FVKESK. This CDR3 has 14 residues. In DNA, the CDR3 is TGTGCCAGCAGCCTAGTACAGAAGACCGGGGAGCTGTTTTTT. Residues: CASSLVQKTGELFF. The whole variable domain, filled in from reference TRBV14 and TRBJ2-2, reads EAGVTQFPSHSVIEKGQTVTLRCDPISGHDNLYWYRRVMGKEIKFLLHFVKESKQDESGMPNNRFLAERTGGTYSTLKVQPAELEDSGVYFCASSLVQKTGELFFGEGSRLTVL.

The V gene is TRBV3-1, the J gene TRBJ2-1; D call uncertain. This CDR3 region has 13 residues. V was shortened by 6 bases and J by 9 bases, with 15 bases between the two germline ends. From germline, CDR1 is LGHDT and CDR2 YNNKEL (reference sequence). The CDR3 loop reads CASRETLTGEQFF. The CDR3 DNA reads as TGTGCCAGCAGGGAAACATTAACGGGTGAGCAGTTCTTC.

The rearrangement uses TRBV20-1 and TRBJ1-2, with D uncertain. CDR3 length: 16 amino acids. V shed 0 bases and J shed 0 bases, with 14 bases lying between them. Germline lookup yields CDR1 DFQATT and CDR2 SNEGSKA (reference sequence). The CDR3 reads CSARDHGERSNYGYTF. CDR3 sequence (DNA): TGCAGTGCTAGAGATCACGGGGAGCGATCTAACTATGGCTACACCTTC.